This entry describes one T cell receptor (beta chain). Its matching antigen is unknown. This sample was included in a study of T cell responses to AZD1222 COVID-19 vaccine. About the study: Pooling of second doses given at about 4 or about 12 weeks was done. Notes on the study in general: The donors showed a predominance of white British ancestry and of females, with possible underestimation of clonal diversity.

The protocol was immunoSEQ multiplex PCR, while the TCRdb copy is restricted to in-frame clones and leaves out a portion. The sample holds some 140,000 clones; approximately 88% are singletons and the top ten take over 3.5%. The sequence was obtained from an adult in good health. The source was peripheral blood, collected on day 0 of AZD1222 vaccination.

The CDR3 DNA is TGTGCCAGCAGCTCGCCTAGACACCTCAGCACAGATACGCAGTATTTT. This sequence encodes CASSSPRHLSTDTQYF. The chain carries TRBV3-1 (or the pseudogene TRBV3-2) and TRBJ2-3, with D unclear. CDR3 length: 16 residues. Germline V lookup: CDR1 LGHDT, CDR2 YNNKEL (reference sequence). V lost 5 bases, J lost 0 bases, and 15 bases lay in between.